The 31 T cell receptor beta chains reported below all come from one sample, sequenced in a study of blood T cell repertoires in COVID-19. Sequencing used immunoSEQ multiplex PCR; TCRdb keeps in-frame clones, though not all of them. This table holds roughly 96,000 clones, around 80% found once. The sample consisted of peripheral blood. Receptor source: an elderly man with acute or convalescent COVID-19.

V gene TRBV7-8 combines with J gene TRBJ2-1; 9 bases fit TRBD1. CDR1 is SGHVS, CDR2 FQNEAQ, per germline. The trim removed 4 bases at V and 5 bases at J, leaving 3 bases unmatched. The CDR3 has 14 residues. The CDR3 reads CASSYRGPNNEQFF. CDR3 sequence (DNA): TGTGCCAGCAGCTACAGGGGGCCAAACAATGAGCAGTTCTTC.

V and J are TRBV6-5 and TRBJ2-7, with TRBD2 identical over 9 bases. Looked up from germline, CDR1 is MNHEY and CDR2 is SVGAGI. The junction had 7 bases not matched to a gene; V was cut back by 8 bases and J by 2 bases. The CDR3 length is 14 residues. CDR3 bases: TGTGCCAGCGGGACAGCGGGGGGTACCTACGAGCAGTACTTC. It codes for CASGTAGGTYEQYF.

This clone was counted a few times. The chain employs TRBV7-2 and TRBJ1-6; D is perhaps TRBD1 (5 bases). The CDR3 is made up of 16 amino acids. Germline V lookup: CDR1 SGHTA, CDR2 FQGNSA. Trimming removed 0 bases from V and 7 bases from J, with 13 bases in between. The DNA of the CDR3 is TGTGCCAGCAGCTTAGCTTCGAGTAGGGGCAATTCACCCCTCCACTTT. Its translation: CASSLASSRGNSPLHF. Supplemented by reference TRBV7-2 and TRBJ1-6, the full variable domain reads GAGVSQSPSNKVTEKGKDVELRCDPISGHTALYWYRQSLGQGLEFLIYFQGNSAPDKSGLPSDRFSAERTGGSVSTLTIQRTQQEDSAVYLCASSLASSRGNSPLHFGNGTRLTVT.

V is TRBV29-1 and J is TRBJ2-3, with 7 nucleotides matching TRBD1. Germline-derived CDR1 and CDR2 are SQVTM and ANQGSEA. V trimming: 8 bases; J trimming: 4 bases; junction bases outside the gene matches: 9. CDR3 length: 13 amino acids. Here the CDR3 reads CSLYRQGSDTQYF. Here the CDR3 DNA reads TGCAGCTTATACCGACAGGGTTCAGATACGCAGTATTTT.

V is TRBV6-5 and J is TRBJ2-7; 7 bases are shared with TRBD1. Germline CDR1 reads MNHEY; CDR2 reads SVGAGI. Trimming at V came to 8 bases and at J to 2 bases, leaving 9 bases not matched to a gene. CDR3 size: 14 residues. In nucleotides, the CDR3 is TGTGCCAGCCGGACGGGACAGCACACCTACGAGCAGTACTTC. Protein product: CASRTGQHTYEQYF.

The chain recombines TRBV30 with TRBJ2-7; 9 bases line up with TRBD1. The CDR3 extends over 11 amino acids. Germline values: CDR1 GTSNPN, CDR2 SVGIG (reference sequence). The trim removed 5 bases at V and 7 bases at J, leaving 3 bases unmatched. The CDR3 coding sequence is TGTGCCTGGGGACAGGGGCCAGAGCAGTACTTC. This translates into CAWGQGPEQYF. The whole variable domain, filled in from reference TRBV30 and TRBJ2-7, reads SQTIHQWPATLVQPVGSPLSLECTVEGTSNPNLYWYRQAAGRGLQLLFYSVGIGQISSEVPQNLSASRPQDRQFILSSKKLLLSDSGFYLCAWGQGPEQYFGPGTRLTVT.

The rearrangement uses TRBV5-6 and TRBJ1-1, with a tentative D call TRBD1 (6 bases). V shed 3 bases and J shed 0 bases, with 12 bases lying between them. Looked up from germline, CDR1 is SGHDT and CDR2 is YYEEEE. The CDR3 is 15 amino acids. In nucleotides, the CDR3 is TGTGCCAGCAGCTCTCGGACAGACTTGAACACTGAAGCTTTCTTT. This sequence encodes CASSSRTDLNTEAFF.

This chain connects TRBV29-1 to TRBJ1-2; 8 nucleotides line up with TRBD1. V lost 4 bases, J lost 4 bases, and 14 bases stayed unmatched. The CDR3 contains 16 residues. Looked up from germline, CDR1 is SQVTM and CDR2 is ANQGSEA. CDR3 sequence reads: CSVGVGQGAQGYGYTF. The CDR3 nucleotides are TGCAGCGTTGGAGTAGGGCAGGGGGCGCAGGGCTATGGCTACACCTTC.

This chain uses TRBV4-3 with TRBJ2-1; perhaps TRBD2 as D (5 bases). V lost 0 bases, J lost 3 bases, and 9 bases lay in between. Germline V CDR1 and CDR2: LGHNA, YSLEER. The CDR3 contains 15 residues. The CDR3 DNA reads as TGCGCCAGCAGCCAAGATTGGGCGGGCTACAATGAGCAGTTCTTC. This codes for CASSQDWAGYNEQFF.

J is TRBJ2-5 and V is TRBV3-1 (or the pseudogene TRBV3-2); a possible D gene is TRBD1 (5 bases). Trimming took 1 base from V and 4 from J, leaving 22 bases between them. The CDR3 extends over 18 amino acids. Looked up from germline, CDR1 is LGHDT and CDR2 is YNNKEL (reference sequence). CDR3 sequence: CASSQVPAGRVQAETQYF. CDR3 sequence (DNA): TGTGCCAGCAGCCAAGTCCCCGCCGGCAGGGTCCAGGCAGAGACCCAGTACTTC.

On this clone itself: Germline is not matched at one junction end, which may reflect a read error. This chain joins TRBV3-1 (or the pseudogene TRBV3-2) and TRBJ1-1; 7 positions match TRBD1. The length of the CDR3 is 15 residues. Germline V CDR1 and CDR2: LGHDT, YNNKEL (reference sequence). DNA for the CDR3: TGTGCCAGCAGCAAAGACAGGGACTTGAACACTGAAGCTTTCTTT. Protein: CASSKDRDLNTEAFF.

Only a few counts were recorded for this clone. CDR3 amino acids: CASSVNLDETQYF. Here the CDR3 DNA reads TGTGCCAGCAGTGTGAATCTAGATGAGACCCAGTACTTC. This rearrangement joins TRBV6-4 to TRBJ2-5; D unresolved. The CDR3 is 13 amino acids. The V and J ends lost 4 bases and 5 bases respectively, with 11 bases between them. The V gene's germline CDR1 is MRHNA and CDR2 SNTAGT.

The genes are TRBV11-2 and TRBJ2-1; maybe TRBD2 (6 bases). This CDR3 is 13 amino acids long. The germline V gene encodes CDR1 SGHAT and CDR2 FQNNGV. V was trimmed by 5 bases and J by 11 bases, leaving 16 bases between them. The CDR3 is CASSPARAGKQFF. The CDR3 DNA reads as TGTGCCAGCAGCCCCGCGAGGGCGGGAAAGCAGTTCTTC. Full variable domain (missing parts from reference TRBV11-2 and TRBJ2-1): EAGVAQSPRYKIIEKRQSVAFWCNPISGHATLYWYQQILGQGPKLLIQFQNNGVVDDSQLPKDRFSAERLKGVDSTLKIQPAKLEDSAVYLCASSPARAGKQFFGPGTRLTVL.

CDR3 sequence: CASSPGLAGRTDTQYF. CDR3 nucleotides: TGCGCCAGCAGCCCTGGACTAGCGGGTCGCACAGATACGCAGTATTTT. The chain is built from TRBV4-3 and TRBJ2-3, with 11 nucleotides matching TRBD2. V lost 4 bases, J lost 1 base, and 4 bases stayed unmatched. The CDR3 has 16 amino acids. The germline V gene encodes CDR1 LGHNA and CDR2 YSLEER.

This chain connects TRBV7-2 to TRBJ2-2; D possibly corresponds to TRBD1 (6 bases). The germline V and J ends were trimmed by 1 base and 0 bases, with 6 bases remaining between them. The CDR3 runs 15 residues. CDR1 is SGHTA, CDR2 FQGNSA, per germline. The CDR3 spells CASSLEGANTGELFF. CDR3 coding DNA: TGTGCCAGCAGCTTAGAGGGGGCGAACACCGGGGAGCTGTTTTTT.

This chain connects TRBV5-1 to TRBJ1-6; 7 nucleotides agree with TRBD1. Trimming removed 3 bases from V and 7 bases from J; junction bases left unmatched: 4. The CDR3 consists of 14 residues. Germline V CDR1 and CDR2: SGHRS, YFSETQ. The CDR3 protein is CASSSQGPNSPLHF. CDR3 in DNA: TGCGCCAGCAGCTCACAGGGGCCCAATTCACCCCTCCACTTT.

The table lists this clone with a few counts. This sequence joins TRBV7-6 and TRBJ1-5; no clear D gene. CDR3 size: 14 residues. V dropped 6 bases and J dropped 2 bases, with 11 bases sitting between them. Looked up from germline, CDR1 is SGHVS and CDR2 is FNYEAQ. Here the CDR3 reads CASSNDIRNQPQHF. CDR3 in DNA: TGTGCCAGCAGTAACGACATTCGCAATCAGCCCCAGCATTTT.

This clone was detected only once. The CDR3 region has the DNA TGTGCCAGTAGTGGGAGGGAGGCCTATGGCTACACCTTC. The encoded protein is CASSGREAYGYTF. The chain couples TRBV19 to TRBJ1-2; D is unclear. This CDR3 has 13 amino acids. CDR1 is LNHDA, CDR2 SQIVND, per germline (reference sequence). Trimming left V 5 bases short and J 4 bases short, with 11 bases between.

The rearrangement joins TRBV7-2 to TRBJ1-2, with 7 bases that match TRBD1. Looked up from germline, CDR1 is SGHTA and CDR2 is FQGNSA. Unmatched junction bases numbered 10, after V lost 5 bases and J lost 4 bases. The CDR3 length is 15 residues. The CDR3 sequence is CASSPQTGSSYGYTF. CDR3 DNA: TGTGCCAGCAGCCCCCAGACAGGGAGCTCCTATGGCTACACCTTC. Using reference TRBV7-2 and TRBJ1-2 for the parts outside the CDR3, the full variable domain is GAGVSQSPSNKVTEKGKDVELRCDPISGHTALYWYRQSLGQGLEFLIYFQGNSAPDKSGLPSDRFSAERTGGSVSTLTIQRTQQEDSAVYLCASSPQTGSSYGYTFGSGTRLTVV.

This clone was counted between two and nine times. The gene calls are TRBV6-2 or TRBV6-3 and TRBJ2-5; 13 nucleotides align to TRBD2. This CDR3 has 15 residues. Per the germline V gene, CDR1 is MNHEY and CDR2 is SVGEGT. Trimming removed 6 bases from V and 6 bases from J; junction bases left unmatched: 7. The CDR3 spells CASSRTSGRVKTQYF. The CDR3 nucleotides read TGTGCCAGCAGCCGGACTAGCGGGAGAGTTAAGACCCAGTACTTC.

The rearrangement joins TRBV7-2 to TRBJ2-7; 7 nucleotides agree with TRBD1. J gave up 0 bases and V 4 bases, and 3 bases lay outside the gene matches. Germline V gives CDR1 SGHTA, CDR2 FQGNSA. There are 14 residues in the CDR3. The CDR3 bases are TGTGCCAGCAGCTGGACAGGAAGCTCCTACGAGCAGTACTTC. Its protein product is CASSWTGSSYEQYF.

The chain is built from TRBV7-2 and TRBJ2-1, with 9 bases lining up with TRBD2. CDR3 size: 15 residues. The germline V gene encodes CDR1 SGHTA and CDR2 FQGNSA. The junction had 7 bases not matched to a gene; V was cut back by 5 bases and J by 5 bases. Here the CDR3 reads CASSPRAGGNNEQFF. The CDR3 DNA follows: TGTGCCAGCAGCCCGCGGGCGGGAGGGAACAATGAGCAGTTCTTC. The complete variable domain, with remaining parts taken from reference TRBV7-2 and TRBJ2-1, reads GAGVSQSPSNKVTEKGKDVELRCDPISGHTALYWYRQSLGQGLEFLIYFQGNSAPDKSGLPSDRFSAERTGGSVSTLTIQRTQQEDSAVYLCASSPRAGGNNEQFFGPGTRLTVL.

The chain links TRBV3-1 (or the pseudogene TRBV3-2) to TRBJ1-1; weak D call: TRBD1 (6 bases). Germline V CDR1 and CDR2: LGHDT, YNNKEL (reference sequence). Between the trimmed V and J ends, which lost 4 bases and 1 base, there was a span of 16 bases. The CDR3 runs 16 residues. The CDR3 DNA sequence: TGTGCCAGCAGCCCCAGGGGCAGGGCAAGGAACACTGAAGCTTTCTTT. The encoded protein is CASSPRGRARNTEAFF.

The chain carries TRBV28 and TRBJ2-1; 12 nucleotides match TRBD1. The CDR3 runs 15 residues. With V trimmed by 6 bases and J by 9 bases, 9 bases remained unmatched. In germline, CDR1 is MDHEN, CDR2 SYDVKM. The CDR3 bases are TGTGCCAGCAGCCCTCCCGGGACAGGGGGCAGTGAGCAGTTCTTC. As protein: CASSPPGTGGSEQFF.

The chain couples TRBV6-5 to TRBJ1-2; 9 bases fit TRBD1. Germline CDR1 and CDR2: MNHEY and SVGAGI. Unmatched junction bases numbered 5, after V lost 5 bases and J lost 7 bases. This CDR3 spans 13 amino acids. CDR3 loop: CASSLTGGAGYTF. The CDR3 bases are TGTGCCAGCAGTCTGACAGGGGGTGCTGGCTACACCTTC.

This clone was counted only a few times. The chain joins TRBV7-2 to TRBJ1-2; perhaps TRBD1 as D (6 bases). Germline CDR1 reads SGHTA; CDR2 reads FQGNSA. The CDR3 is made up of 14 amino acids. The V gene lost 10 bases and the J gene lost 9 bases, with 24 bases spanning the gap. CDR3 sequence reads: CATKLPGQMMSYTF. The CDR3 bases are TGTGCCACAAAACTACCAGGACAGATGATGAGCTACACCTTC. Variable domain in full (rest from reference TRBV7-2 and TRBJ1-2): GAGVSQSPSNKVTEKGKDVELRCDPISGHTALYWYRQSLGQGLEFLIYFQGNSAPDKSGLPSDRFSAERTGGSVSTLTIQRTQQEDSAVYLCATKLPGQMMSYTFGSGTRLTVV.

CDR3 bases: TGTGCCAGTAGTACACGACAGGGGATTAGGACAGATACGCAGTATTTT. It codes for CASSTRQGIRTDTQYF. The gene calls are TRBV19 and TRBJ2-3; 8 nucleotides agree with TRBD1. CDR1 and CDR2 (germline): LNHDA, SQIVND (reference sequence). The junction had 9 bases not matched to a gene; V was cut back by 4 bases and J by 3 bases. The CDR3 runs 16 residues.

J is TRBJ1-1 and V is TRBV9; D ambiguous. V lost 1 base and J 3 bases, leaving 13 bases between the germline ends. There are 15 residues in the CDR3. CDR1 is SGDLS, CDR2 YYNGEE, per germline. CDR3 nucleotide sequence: TGTGCCAGCAGCGTATTTCCCAGTCCTGACACTGAAGCTTTCTTT. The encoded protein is CASSVFPSPDTEAFF.

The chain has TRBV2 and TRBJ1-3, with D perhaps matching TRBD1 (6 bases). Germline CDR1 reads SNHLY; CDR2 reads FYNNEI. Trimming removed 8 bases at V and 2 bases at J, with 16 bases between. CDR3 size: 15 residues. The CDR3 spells CASGGGRGTGNTIYF. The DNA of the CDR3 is TGTGCCAGCGGAGGGGGGAGGGGGACTGGAAACACCATATATTTT.

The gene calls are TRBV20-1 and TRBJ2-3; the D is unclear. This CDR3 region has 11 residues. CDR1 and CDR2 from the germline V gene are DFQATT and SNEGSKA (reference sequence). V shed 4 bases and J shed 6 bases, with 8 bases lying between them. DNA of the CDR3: TGCAGTGCTAACTACCCCGATACGCAGTATTTT. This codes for CSANYPDTQYF.

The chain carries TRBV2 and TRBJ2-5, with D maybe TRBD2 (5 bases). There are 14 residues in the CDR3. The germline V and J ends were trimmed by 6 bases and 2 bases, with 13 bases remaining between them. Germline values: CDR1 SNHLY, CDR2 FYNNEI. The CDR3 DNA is TGTGCCAGCAGGGCCCGACTAAGTCAAGAGACCCAGTACTTC. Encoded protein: CASRARLSQETQYF. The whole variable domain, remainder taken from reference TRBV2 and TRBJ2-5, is EPEVTQTPSHQVTQMGQEVILRCVPISNHLYFYWYRQILGQKVEFLVSFYNNEISEKSEIFDDQFSVERPDGSNFTLKIRSTKLEDSAMYFCASRARLSQETQYFGPGTRLLVL.